This is a list of T cell receptor beta chains from one sample in a study of T-cell memory formation after mild COVID-19. TCRdb called the 5' RACE reads again in MiXCR, with one record for every CDR3 protein. Of under 550,000 distinct CDR3 sequences in the sample, over 15% were seen once. The sequenced material came from PBMCs or a T cell subset sorted from them (not recorded which). These receptors came from an adult woman who had mild COVID-19 (a few samples of this study predate the infection). Cell type and time point are not known. Both conserved end residues are part of each CDR3. The D gene is left open where the match is weak. Expanded clones are given a class, and other clones once, few, many or no size at all.

.,.,TRBV6-2/TRBV6-3,TRBJ2-7,CASSRRGPRITYEQYF,TGTGCCAGCAGCCGAAGGGGACCGCGAATTACTTACGAGCAGTACTTC
.,few,TRBV6-2/TRBV6-3,TRBJ2-3,CASVVGERTDTQYF,TGTGCCAGCGTCGTAGGGGAGAGAACAGATACGCAGTATTTT
.,few,TRBV7-8,TRBJ2-5,CASSLGSGAGETQYF,TGTGCCAGCAGCTTAGGTTCAGGGGCGGGCGAGACCCAGTACTTC
.,.,TRBV12-3/TRBV12-4,TRBJ1-5,CASSFGEWDNQPQHF,TGTGCCAGCAGTTTCGGGGAGTGGGACAATCAGCCCCAGCATTTT
TRBD1,few,TRBV19,TRBJ2-5,CASGQGQETQYF,TGTGCCTCGGGACAGGGCCAGGAGACCCAGTACTTC
.,few,TRBV4-1,TRBJ2-2,CASSQDQGRGTGELFF,TGCGCCAGCAGCCAAGATCAGGGGAGGGGCACCGGGGAGCTGTTTTTT
.,.,TRBV5-1,TRBJ2-1,CASTSANEQFF,TGCGCCAGCACCTCGGCCAATGAGCAGTTCTTC
.,.,TRBV19,TRBJ2-1,CASTGTAYNEQFF,TGTGCCAGTACGGGAACAGCTTACAATGAGCAGTTCTTC
.,.,TRBV28,TRBJ1-1,CASTPSQNTEAFF,TGTGCCAGCACTCCATCACAGAACACTGAAGCTTTCTTT
.,few,TRBV4-1,TRBJ1-2,CASSPSTELNYGYTF,TGCGCCAGCAGCCCTTCGACAGAGCTAAACTATGGCTACACCTTC
.,.,TRBV18,TRBJ2-7,CASSLLAGQGPNEQYF,TGTGCCAGCTCACTACTAGCGGGACAGGGTCCCAACGAGCAGTACTTC
TRBD2,.,TRBV7-9,TRBJ2-5,CASSPFGSGEQETQYF,TGTGCCAGCAGCCCATTCGGTAGCGGGGAACAAGAGACCCAGTACTTC
.,.,TRBV10-3,TRBJ2-1,CAISLAGMEGQFF,TGTGCCATCAGCCTGGCGGGGATGGAAGGGCAGTTCTTC
.,.,TRBV5-1,TRBJ1-6,CASSLGVGNYNSPLHF,TGCGCCAGCAGCTTGGGAGTGGGAAACTATAATTCACCCCTCCACTTT
TRBD2,few,TRBV15,TRBJ2-1,CATSSRAYREGQSSYNEQFF,TGTGCCACCAGCAGCCGGGCATACCGGGAGGGCCAGAGCTCCTACAATGAGCAGTTCTTC
.,.,TRBV6-6,TRBJ2-7,CASSYRASPGYEQYF,TGTGCCAGCAGTTACAGGGCCTCCCCGGGTTACGAGCAGTACTTC